Given below is one T cell receptor (beta chain) in context. The Seattle site enrolled patients during active infection and followed them longitudinally. The length of the CDR3 is 15 residues. Germline V gives CDR1 ENHRY, CDR2 SYGVKD. The V end was cut by 6 bases, the J end by 2 bases, with 14 bases between. Original analysis: How many nucleated cells were present was estimated from reference gene primer amplification. The table came from immunoSEQ multiplex PCR; TCRdb's copy has only in-frame clones and leaves some out. Clone size and the V and J calls come from that table; the DNA yielded D and trimming. The data hold fewer than 450,000 clones, with around 88% observed a single time. The data were obtained in a study of blood T cell repertoires in COVID-19. Overall study context: Samples of COVID-19 (acute and convalescent) were obtained from the United States, Italy and Spain. T cells, B-cell-depleted T cells, or PBMCs provided the cDNA or gDNA that served as material.

The V gene is TRBV10-3, the J gene TRBJ2-1, with D maybe TRBD1 (5 bases). Specimen: peripheral blood. The sequence was collected from a woman in her forties or fifties with COVID-19, enrolled during active disease. CDR3 nucleotide sequence: TGTGCCATCAGCAGACAGATAGTGACCTACAATGAGCAGTTCTTC. Its translation: CAISRQIVTYNEQFF.